This T cell receptor (beta chain) was retrieved from a study of yellow fever vaccine responses in identical twins. Study-level results: Reportedly, twins showed a vaccine T cell response that looked partly convergent and partly personalized.

Concerning this clonotype itself: Its antigen is unidentified.

Germline values: CDR1 SGHRS, CDR2 YFSETQ. Trimming removed 2 bases at V and 5 bases at J, with 14 bases between. CDR3 length: 14 amino acids. TCRdb independently ran MiXCR on the RT-PCR reads; one entry per CDR3 protein. This table holds thousands of distinct CDR3 sequences, over 65% found once. Sequenced here: T cells from blood (PBMCs), unsorted or a sorted subset (not recorded which), sampled before or after yellow fever vaccination (not recorded which). This rearrangement joins TRBV5-1 to TRBJ2-7; the D gene is possibly TRBD1 (6 bases). The clonotype comes from a woman under 30 who received the yellow fever vaccine. The CDR3 protein is CASSLYRVSHEQYF. The CDR3, as DNA: TGCGCCAGCAGCTTATACAGGGTTTCCCACGAGCAGTACTTC.